This T cell receptor beta chain is drawn from a study of identifying expanded T cells in peripheral blood. About this clone itself: Its matching antigen is unknown.

Study conclusions and caveats: Technical replicates showed around 1.3 changed clones; two weeks about 16.4; four weeks 19. Variance in clone template counts between approximately two-week samples significantly increased with total template count across all healthy donors.

Method: immunoSEQ multiplex PCR; TCRdb's copy keeps in-frame clones and lacks some. The data hold about 91,000 clones, with 88% observed a single time. During the collection period, no donor immune events like infections were recorded. Germline V gene sequence: CDR1 MNHEY, CDR2 SVGAGI. The V end was cut by 5 bases, the J end by 2 bases, with 10 bases between. This CDR3 contains 13 residues. Sequencing was performed on blood. The chain recombines TRBV6-5 with TRBJ2-7; D is uncertain. This TCR derives from a person aged 18 to 70 in good health. DNA of the CDR3: TGTGCCAGCAGTCCCCCCGGCCCCTACGAGCAGTACTTC. Translation: CASSPPGPYEQYF.